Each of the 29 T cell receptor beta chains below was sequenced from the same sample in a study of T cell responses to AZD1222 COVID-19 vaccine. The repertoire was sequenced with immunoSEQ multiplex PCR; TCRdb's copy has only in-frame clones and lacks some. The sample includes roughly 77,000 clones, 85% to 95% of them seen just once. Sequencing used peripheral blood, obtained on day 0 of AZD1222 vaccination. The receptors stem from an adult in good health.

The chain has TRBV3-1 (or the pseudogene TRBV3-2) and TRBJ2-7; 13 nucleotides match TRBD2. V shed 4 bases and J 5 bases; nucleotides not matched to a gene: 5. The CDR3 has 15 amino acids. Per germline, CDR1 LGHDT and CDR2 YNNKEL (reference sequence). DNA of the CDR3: TGTGCCAGCAGCCGGACTAGCGGGGGTCTAAACGAGCAGTACTTC. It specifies CASSRTSGGLNEQYF.

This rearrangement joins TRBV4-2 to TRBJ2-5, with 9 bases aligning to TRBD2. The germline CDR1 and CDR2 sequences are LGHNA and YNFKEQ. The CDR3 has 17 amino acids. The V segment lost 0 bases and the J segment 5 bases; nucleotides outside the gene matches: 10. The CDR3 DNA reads TGTGCCAGCAGCCAAGAGTTGCAAGCGGGGGGAGGGGAGACCCAGTACTTC. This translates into CASSQELQAGGGETQYF.

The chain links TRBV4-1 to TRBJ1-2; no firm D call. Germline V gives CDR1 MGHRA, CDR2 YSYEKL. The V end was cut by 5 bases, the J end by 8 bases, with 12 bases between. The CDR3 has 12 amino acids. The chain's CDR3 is CASSAPVPGYTF. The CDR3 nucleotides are TGCGCCAGCAGCGCCCCTGTACCAGGCTACACCTTC.

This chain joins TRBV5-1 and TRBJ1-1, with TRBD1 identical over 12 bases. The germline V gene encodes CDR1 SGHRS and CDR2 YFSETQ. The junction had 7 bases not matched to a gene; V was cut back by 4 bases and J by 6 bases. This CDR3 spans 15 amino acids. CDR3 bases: TGCGCCAGCAGCCTGGGACAGGGGGCGCTTTCTGAAGCTTTCTTT. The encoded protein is CASSLGQGALSEAFF.

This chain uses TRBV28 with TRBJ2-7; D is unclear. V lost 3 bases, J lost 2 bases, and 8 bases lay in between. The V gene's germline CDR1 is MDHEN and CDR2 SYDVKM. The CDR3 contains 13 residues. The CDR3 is CASSFYSTYEQYF. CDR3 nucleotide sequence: TGTGCCAGCAGTTTTTACAGCACCTACGAGCAGTACTTC. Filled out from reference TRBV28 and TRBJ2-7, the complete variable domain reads DVKVTQSSRYLVKRTGEKVFLECVQDMDHENMFWYRQDPGLGLRLIYFSYDVKMKEKGDIPEGYSVSREKKERFSLILESASTNQTSMYLCASSFYSTYEQYFGPGTRLTVT.

This CDR3 reads CASSQGWTFTEAFF. CDR3 sequence (DNA): TGTGCCAGCAGCCAAGGATGGACGTTCACTGAAGCTTTCTTT. The gene calls are TRBV3-1 (or the pseudogene TRBV3-2) and TRBJ1-1; no firm D call. Trimming cost V 1 base and J 4 bases, with 10 bases left between them. CDR1 is LGHDT and CDR2 is YNNKEL in the germline V gene (reference sequence). The CDR3 spans 14 residues.

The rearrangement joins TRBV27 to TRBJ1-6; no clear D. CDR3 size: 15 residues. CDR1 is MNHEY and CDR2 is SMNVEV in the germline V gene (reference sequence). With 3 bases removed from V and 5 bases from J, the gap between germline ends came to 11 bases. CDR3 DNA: TGTGCCAGCAGTTTCTTAGGGTCTGATAATTCACCCCTCCACTTT. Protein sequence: CASSFLGSDNSPLHF.

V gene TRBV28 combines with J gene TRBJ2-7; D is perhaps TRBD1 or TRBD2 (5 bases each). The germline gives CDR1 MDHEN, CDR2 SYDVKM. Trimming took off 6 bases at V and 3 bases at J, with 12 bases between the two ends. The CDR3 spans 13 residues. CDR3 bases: TGTGCCAGCAGCTCGGGACCGATCTACGAGCAGTACTTC. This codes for CASSSGPIYEQYF.

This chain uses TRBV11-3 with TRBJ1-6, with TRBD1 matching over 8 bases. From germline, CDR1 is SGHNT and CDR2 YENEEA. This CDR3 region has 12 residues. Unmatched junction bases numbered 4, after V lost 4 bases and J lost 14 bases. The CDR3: CASSSGDRSLHF. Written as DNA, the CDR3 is TGTGCCAGCAGCTCCGGGGACAGGTCCCTCCACTTT.

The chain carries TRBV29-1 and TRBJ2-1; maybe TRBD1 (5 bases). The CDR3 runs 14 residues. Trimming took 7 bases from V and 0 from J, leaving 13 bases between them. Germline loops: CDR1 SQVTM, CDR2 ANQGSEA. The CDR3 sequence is CSARRQSSYNEQFF. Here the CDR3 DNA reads TGCAGCGCCCGAAGACAGAGCTCCTACAATGAGCAGTTCTTC.

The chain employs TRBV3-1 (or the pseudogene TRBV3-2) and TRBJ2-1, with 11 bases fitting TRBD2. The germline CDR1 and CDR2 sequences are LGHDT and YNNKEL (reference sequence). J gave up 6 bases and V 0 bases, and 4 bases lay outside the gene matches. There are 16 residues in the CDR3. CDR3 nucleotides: TGTGCCAGCAGCCAAGATCGGCTAGCGGGGGGCAATGAGCAGTTCTTC. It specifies CASSQDRLAGGNEQFF.

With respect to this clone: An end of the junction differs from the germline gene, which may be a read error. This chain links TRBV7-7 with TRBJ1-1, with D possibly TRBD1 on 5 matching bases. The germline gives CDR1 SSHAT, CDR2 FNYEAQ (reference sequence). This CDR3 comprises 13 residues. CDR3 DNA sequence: TGTGCTAGCAGCTTAGACAGGAACACTGAAGCTTTCTTT. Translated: CASSLDRNTEAFF. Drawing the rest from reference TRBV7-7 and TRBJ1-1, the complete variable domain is GAGVSQSPRYKVTKRGQDVTLRCDPISSHATLYWYQQALGQGPEFLTYFNYEAQPDKSGLPSDRFSAERPEGSISTLTIQRTEQRDSAMYRCASSLDRNTEAFFGQGTRLTVV.

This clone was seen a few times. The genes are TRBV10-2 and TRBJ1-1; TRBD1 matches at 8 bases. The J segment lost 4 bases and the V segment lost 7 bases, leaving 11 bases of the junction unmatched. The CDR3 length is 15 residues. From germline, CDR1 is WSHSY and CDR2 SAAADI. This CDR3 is CASTLSGGGGTEAFF. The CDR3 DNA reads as TGCGCCAGCACCCTCTCAGGGGGCGGAGGCACTGAAGCTTTCTTT.

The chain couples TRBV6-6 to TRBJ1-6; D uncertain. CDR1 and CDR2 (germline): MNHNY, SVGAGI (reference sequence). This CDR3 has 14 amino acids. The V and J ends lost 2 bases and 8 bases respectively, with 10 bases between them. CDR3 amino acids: CASSYRHGHSPLHF. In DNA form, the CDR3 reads TGTGCCAGCAGTTACCGTCACGGCCATTCACCCCTCCACTTT.

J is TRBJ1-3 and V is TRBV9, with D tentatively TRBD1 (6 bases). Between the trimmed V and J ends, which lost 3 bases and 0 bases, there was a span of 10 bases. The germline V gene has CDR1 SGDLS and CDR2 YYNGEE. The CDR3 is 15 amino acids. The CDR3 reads CASSEGHISGNTIYF. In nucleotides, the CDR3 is TGTGCCAGCAGCGAGGGACACATCTCTGGAAACACCATATATTTT.

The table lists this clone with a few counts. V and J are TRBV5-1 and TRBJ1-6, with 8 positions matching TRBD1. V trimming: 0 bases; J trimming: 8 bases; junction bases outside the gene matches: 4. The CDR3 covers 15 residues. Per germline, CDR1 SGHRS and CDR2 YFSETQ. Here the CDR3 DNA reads TGCGCCAGCAGCTTGGAGCGGACAGGGTATTCACCCCTCCACTTT. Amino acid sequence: CASSLERTGYSPLHF.

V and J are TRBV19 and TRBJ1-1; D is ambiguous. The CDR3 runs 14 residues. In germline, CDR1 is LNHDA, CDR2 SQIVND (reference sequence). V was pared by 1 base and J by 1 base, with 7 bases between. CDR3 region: CASSIGLQNTEAFF. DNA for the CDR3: TGTGCCAGTAGTATAGGTCTGCAGAACACTGAAGCTTTCTTT.

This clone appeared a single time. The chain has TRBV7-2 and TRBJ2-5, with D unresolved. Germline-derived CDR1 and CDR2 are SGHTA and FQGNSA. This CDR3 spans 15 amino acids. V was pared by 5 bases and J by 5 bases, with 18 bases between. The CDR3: CASSETPGFRETQYF. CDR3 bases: TGTGCCAGCAGCGAAACCCCGGGCTTCCGGGAGACCCAGTACTTC.

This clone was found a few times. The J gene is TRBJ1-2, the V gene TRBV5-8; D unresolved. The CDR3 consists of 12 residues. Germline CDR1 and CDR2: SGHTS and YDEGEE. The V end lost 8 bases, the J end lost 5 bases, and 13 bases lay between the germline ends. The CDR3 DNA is TGTGCCAGTTCCCCTGGCGGGTATGGCTACACCTTC. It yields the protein CASSPGGYGYTF.

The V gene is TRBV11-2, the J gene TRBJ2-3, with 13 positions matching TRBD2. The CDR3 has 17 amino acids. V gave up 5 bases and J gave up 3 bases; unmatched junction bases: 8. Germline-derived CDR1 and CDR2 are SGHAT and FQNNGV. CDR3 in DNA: TGTGCCAGCAGCGGTCGACTAGCGGGGGGAGGGACAGATACGCAGTATTTT. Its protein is CASSGRLAGGGTDTQYF.

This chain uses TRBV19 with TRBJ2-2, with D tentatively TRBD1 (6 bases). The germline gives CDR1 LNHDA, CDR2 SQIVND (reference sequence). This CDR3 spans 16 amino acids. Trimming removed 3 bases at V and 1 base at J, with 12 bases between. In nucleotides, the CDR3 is TGTGCCAGTAGTATCATTGGGACAATGAACACCGGGGAGCTGTTTTTT. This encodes CASSIIGTMNTGELFF.

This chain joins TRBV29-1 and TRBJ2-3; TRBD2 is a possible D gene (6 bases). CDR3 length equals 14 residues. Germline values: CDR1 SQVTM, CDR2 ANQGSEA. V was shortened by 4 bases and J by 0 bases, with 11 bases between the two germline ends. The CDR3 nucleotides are TGCAGCGTTGGATTAAGCGGGAGCACAGATACGCAGTATTTT. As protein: CSVGLSGSTDTQYF.

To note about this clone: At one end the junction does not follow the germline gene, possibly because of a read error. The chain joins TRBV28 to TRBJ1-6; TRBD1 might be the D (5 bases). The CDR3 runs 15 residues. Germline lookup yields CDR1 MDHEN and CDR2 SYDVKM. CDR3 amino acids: CASGLPQGGNSPLHF. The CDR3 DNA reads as TGTGCCAGCGGTTTACCGCAGGGAGGAAATTCACCCCTCCACTTT.

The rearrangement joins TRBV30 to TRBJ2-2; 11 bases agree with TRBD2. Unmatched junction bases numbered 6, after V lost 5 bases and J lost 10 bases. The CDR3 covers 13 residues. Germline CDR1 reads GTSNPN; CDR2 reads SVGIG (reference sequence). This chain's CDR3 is CAWRRLAGTELFF. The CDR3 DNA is TGTGCCTGGCGCCGACTAGCGGGGACGGAGCTGTTTTTT.

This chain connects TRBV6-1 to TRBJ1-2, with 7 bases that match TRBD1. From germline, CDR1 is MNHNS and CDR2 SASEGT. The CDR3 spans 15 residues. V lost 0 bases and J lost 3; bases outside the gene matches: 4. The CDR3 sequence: CASSEAMTGHYGYTF. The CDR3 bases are TGTGCCAGCAGTGAAGCGATGACAGGGCACTATGGCTACACCTTC.

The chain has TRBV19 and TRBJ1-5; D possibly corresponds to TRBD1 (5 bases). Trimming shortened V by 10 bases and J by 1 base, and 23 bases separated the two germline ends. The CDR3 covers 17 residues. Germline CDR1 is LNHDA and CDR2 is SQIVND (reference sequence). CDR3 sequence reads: CATLPPQGTSSNQPQHF. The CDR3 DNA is TGTGCCACCCTACCCCCTCAGGGAACTTCCAGCAATCAGCCCCAGCATTTT.

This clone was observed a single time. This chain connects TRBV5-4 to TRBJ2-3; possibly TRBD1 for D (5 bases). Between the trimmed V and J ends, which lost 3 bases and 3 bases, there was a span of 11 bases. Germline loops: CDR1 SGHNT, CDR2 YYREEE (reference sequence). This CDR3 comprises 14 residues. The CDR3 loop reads CASSSRVGTDTQYF. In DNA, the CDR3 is TGTGCCAGCAGCTCCAGGGTAGGGACAGATACGCAGTATTTT.

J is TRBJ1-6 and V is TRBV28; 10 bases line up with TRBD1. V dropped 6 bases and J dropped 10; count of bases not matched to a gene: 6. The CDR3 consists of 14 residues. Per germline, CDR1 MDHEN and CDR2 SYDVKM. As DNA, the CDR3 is TGTGCCAGCAGCCCGGGACAGGGGCACTCACCCCTCCACTTT. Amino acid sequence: CASSPGQGHSPLHF.

The CDR3 loop reads CASSPLGVRETQYF. CDR3 coding DNA: TGTGCCAGCTCACCACTTGGGGTACGAGAGACCCAGTACTTC. V usage is TRBV18 and J usage is TRBJ2-5; D is uncertain. The CDR3 totals 14 residues. CDR1 is KGHSH, CDR2 LQKENI, per germline. Deletions cut 1 base from V and 4 bases from J, with 10 bases between. The full variable domain, rest sourced from reference TRBV18 and TRBJ2-5, is NAGVMQNPRHLVRRRGQEARLRCSPMKGHSHVYWYRQLPEEGLKFMVYLQKENIIDESGMPKERFSAEFPKEGPSILRIQQVVRGDSAAYFCASSPLGVRETQYFGPGTRLLVL.